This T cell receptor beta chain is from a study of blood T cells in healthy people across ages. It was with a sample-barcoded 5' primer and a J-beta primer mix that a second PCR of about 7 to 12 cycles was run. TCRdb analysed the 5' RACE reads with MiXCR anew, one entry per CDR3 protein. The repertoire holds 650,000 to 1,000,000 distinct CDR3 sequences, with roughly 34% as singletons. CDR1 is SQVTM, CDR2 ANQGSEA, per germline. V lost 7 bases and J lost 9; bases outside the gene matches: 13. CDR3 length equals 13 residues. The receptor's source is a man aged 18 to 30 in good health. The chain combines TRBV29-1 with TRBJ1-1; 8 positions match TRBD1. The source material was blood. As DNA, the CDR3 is TGCAGCGCACGGACAGGGCTCGACCGTCAAGCTTTCTTT. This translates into CSARTGLDRQAFF.